These 21 T cell receptor beta chains came from one sample sequenced in a study of cytomegalovirus exposure and HLA in healthy donors (dated by TCRdb to about 2017). Preparation of the library involved the immunoSEQ multiplex PCR assay. The multiplex PCR relied on a mix of 60 forward primers for TCR Vbeta segments and 13 reverse primers for TCR Jbeta segments. In its TCRdb copy, this immuneACCESS table keeps in-frame sequences only and misses some clones. Where compared with another copy, unresolved V genes explain less than half of these, and the others have no known cause. Across this sample there are roughly 250,000 clones, with 84% seen only once. Approximately 2% of the sample goes to the ten largest clones. The sample was PBMCs. The receptors originated from a woman between 40 and 55 years old in good health and CMV-seropositive.

This clone was observed a handful of times. V and J are TRBV4-2 and TRBJ1-2, with D perhaps matching TRBD1 (6 bases). CDR1 LGHNA and CDR2 YNFKEQ come from the germline V gene. The CDR3 is made up of 17 amino acids. Trimming removed 0 bases at V and 0 bases at J, with 14 bases between. The CDR3 reads CASSQEASGHTNYGYTF. Here the CDR3 DNA reads TGTGCCAGCAGCCAAGAAGCCTCGGGACATACTAACTATGGCTACACCTTC.

The rearrangement links TRBV11-2 to TRBJ2-1; possible D gene TRBD2, 5 bases. Trimming left V 0 bases short and J 5 bases short, with 14 bases between. CDR1 and CDR2 from the germline V gene are SGHAT and FQNNGV. The CDR3 is 16 amino acids. The CDR3 reads CASSLELGLVNNEQFF. In DNA form, the CDR3 reads TGTGCCAGCAGCTTAGAGCTTGGACTTGTAAACAATGAGCAGTTCTTC.

The genes are TRBV10-3 and TRBJ2-3, with 11 nucleotides matching TRBD2. J gave up 4 bases and V 8 bases, and 5 bases lay outside the gene matches. This CDR3 spans 14 amino acids. Germline CDR1 ENHRY, CDR2 SYGVKD. The CDR3 region has the DNA TGTGCCATCCATAGCGGGAGGGGGGCAGATACGCAGTATTTT. Protein sequence: CAIHSGRGADTQYF.

The chain joins TRBV2 to TRBJ2-1; 7 positions agree with TRBD2. The germline V gene encodes CDR1 SNHLY and CDR2 FYNNEI. The CDR3 is made up of 14 amino acids. The ends lost 3 bases at V and 6 bases at J; junction bases unmatched: 5. Here the CDR3 DNA reads TGTGCCAGCAGTGATGGTTGGGGGGGCAATGAGCAGTTCTTC. It yields the protein CASSDGWGGNEQFF.

The chain has TRBV18 and TRBJ2-3; 9 nucleotides agree with TRBD2. Germline values: CDR1 KGHSH, CDR2 LQKENI. The trim removed 1 base at V and 4 bases at J, leaving 9 bases unmatched. The CDR3 sequence is 17 residues long. CDR3 residues: CASSPLYKREDPDTQYF. As DNA, the CDR3 is TGTGCCAGCTCACCACTTTACAAGCGGGAGGACCCAGATACGCAGTATTTT.

The chain uses TRBV6-1 and TRBJ1-5; unclear D gene. This CDR3 region has 13 residues. V was cut by 7 bases and J by 0 bases, with 7 bases left in between. Germline CDR1 reads MNHNS; CDR2 reads SASEGT. For the CDR3, the DNA is TGTGCCAGCAAAGGCGGTAGCAATCAGCCCCAGCATTTT. This codes for CASKGGSNQPQHF.

This clone was observed once. The chain links TRBV5-8 to TRBJ1-2; D uncertain. Per germline, CDR1 SGHTS and CDR2 YDEGEE. Trimming pared 7 bases from V and 5 bases from J, leaving 6 bases between. CDR3 length equals 10 residues. The chain's CDR3 is CASSPYGYTF. The CDR3 coding sequence is TGTGCCAGCTCCCCATATGGCTACACCTTC.

The chain joins TRBV6-6 to TRBJ1-4; 8 bases are a match to TRBD1. Germline values: CDR1 MNHNY, CDR2 SVGAGI (reference sequence). The length of the CDR3 is 14 residues. V shed 6 bases and J 5 bases; nucleotides not matched to a gene: 5. CDR3 nucleotides: TGTGCCAGCAGCCAACAGGGGGAAAATGAAAAACTGTTTTTT. This codes for CASSQQGENEKLFF.

The CDR3 loop is CAWSRAGGTEAFF. For the CDR3, the DNA is TGTGCCTGGAGTAGAGCCGGGGGCACTGAAGCTTTCTTT. The rearrangement links TRBV30 to TRBJ1-1, with D perhaps TRBD1 (5 bases). Trimming pared 2 bases from V and 4 bases from J, leaving 11 bases between. CDR3 size: 13 residues. CDR1 is GTSNPN and CDR2 is SVGIG in the germline V gene (reference sequence). Based on the CDR3 plus reference TRBV30 and TRBJ1-1, the full variable domain is SQTIHQWPATLVQPVGSPLSLECTVEGTSNPNLYWYRQAAGRGLQLLFYSVGIGQISSEVPQNLSASRPQDRQFILSSKKLLLSDSGFYLCAWSRAGGTEAFFGQGTRLTVV.

V usage is TRBV11-2 and J usage is TRBJ2-7; 7 bases match TRBD1. V lost 5 bases and J lost 4; bases outside the gene matches: 5. Germline V CDR1 and CDR2: SGHAT, FQNNGV. This CDR3 is 13 amino acids long. The CDR3 bases are TGTGCCAGCAGCACAGGGACAGCTTACGAGCAGTACTTC. Its protein product is CASSTGTAYEQYF.

The chain joins TRBV14 to TRBJ2-7, with 9 positions matching TRBD2. V lost 0 bases, J lost 2 bases, and 11 bases stayed unmatched. The CDR3 has 18 residues. The V gene's germline CDR1 is SGHDN and CDR2 FVKESK. CDR3 protein: CASSQDRIAGESPYEQYF. CDR3 sequence (DNA): TGTGCCAGCAGCCAAGATCGGATAGCGGGAGAATCACCCTACGAGCAGTACTTC.

Note on this clone: Other DNA sequences from this sample encode an identical CDR3 as well. V gene TRBV9 combines with J gene TRBJ2-1; 9 bases map to TRBD2. V lost 2 bases and J lost 8; bases outside the gene matches: 2. The CDR3 covers 13 residues. CDR1 and CDR2 (germline): SGDLS, YYNGEE. CDR3 sequence: CASSVGLAHEQFF. The DNA of the CDR3 is TGTGCCAGCAGCGTCGGACTAGCGCATGAGCAGTTCTTC.

The chain couples TRBV6-1 to TRBJ1-6; a possible D gene is TRBD1 (5 bases). In germline, CDR1 is MNHNS, CDR2 SASEGT. The CDR3 runs to 13 residues. V gave up 5 bases and J gave up 10 bases, with 12 bases separating them. CDR3 in DNA: TGTGCCAGCAGTCTGGACAACGGATCACCCCTCCACTTT. This encodes CASSLDNGSPLHF.

The gene calls are TRBV27 and TRBJ2-7; 9 positions agree with TRBD1. Trimming removed 5 bases from V and 7 bases from J; junction bases left unmatched: 9. The CDR3 consists of 14 residues. Germline loops: CDR1 MNHEY, CDR2 SMNVEV (reference sequence). As DNA, the CDR3 is TGTGCCAGCAGTCCCCACACAGGGGGCTTGGAGCAGTACTTC. Its translation: CASSPHTGGLEQYF.

V is TRBV7-2 and J is TRBJ2-2; 8 bases agree with TRBD1. Losses at the gene ends were 5 bases for V and 3 bases for J; bases not matched to a gene: 5. CDR1 is SGHTA, CDR2 FQGNSA, per germline. The CDR3 runs 15 residues. CDR3 DNA sequence: TGTGCCAGCAGCACCCAGACAGGGGACACCGGGGAGCTGTTTTTT. Its protein product is CASSTQTGDTGELFF.

The J gene is TRBJ2-1, the V gene TRBV28; possibly TRBD2 for D (6 bases). Trimming removed 4 bases from V and 8 bases from J, with 18 bases in between. This CDR3 has 15 residues. The V gene's germline CDR1 is MDHEN and CDR2 SYDVKM. CDR3 sequence: CASSSSGAGRDEQFF. CDR3 DNA sequence: TGTGCCAGCAGTTCCTCCGGGGCGGGGCGGGATGAGCAGTTCTTC.

The chain is built from TRBV7-9 and TRBJ2-7, with D tentatively TRBD1 (5 bases). Germline V gene lookup returns CDR1 SEHNR and CDR2 FQNEAQ (reference sequence). V shed 1 base and J shed 0 bases, with 7 bases lying between them. CDR3 length: 14 residues. DNA for the CDR3: TGTGCCAGCAGCTTAGGGGGCATCTCCTACGAGCAGTACTTC. This sequence encodes CASSLGGISYEQYF.

The chain couples TRBV4-2 to TRBJ1-1, with a possible D match to TRBD1 (5 bases). This CDR3 has 16 residues. From germline, CDR1 is LGHNA and CDR2 YNFKEQ. V dropped 2 bases and J dropped 0 bases, with 13 bases sitting between them. The CDR3 sequence is CASSQLGRSMNTEAFF. CDR3 nucleotides: TGTGCCAGCAGCCAATTGGGGCGGTCCATGAACACTGAAGCTTTCTTT.

This chain joins TRBV28 and TRBJ2-5; perhaps TRBD2 as D (5 bases). The CDR3 sequence is 15 residues long. Germline lookup yields CDR1 MDHEN and CDR2 SYDVKM. Trimming shortened V by 4 bases and J by 2 bases, and 14 bases separated the two germline ends. The CDR3 coding sequence is TGTGCCAGCAGTTCTCCCCGGGGTCTACAAGAGACCCAGTACTTC. Its protein is CASSSPRGLQETQYF.

This clone was seen only a few times. The chain has TRBV7-9 and TRBJ2-1; a possible D gene is TRBD2 (5 bases). The CDR3 is 13 amino acids. V gave up 3 bases and J gave up 10 bases, with 13 bases separating them. CDR1 is SEHNR, CDR2 FQNEAQ, per germline (reference sequence). The chain's CDR3 is CASSLEVKAEQFF. DNA of the CDR3: TGTGCCAGCAGCTTGGAGGTGAAAGCAGAGCAGTTCTTC.

DNA for the CDR3: TGTGCCAGCAGATCACTAGCGGGAGGGCCCCACGAGCAGTACTTC. Residues: CASRSLAGGPHEQYF. V is TRBV6-5 and J is TRBJ2-5; 13 bases map to TRBD2. The end of the DNA is better explained by TRBJ2-7, so the J call may be wrong. The CDR3 is 15 residues long. Germline CDR1 MNHEY, CDR2 SVGAGI.